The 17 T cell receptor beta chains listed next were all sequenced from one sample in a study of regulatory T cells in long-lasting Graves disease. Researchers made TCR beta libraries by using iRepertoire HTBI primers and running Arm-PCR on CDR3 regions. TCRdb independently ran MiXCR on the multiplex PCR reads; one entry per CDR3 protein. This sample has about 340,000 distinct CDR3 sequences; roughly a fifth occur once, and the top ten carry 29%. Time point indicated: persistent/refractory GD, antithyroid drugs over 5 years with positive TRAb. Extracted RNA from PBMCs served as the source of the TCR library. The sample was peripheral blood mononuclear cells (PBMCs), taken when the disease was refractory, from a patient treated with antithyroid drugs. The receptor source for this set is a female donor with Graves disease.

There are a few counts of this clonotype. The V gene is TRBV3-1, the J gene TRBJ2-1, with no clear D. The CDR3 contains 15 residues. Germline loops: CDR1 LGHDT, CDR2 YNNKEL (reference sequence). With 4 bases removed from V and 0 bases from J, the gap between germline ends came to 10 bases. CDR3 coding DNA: TGTGCCAGCAGCCCCCAGCCCAGCTCCTACAATGAGCAGTTCTTC. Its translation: CASSPQPSSYNEQFF.

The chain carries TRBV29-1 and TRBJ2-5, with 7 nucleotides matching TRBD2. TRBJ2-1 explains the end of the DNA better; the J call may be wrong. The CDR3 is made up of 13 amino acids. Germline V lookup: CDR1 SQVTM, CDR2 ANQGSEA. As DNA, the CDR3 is TGCAGCGTTGATGAGCGGGGCTACAATGAGCAGTTCTTC. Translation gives CSVDERGYNEQFF.

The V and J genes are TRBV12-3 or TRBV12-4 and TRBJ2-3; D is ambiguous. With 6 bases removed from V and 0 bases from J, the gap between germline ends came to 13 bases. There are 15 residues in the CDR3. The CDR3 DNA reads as TGTGCCAGCAGCCCCGAGGCGGTTAGCACAGATACGCAGTATTTT. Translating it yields CASSPEAVSTDTQYF.

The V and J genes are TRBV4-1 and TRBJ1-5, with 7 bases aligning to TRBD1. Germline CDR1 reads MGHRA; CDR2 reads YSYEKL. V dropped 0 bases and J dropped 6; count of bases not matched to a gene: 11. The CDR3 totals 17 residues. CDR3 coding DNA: TGCGCCAGCAGCCAAGATCGTTTAAGGGGGCCGGGTCAGCCCCAGCATTTT. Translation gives CASSQDRLRGPGQPQHF.

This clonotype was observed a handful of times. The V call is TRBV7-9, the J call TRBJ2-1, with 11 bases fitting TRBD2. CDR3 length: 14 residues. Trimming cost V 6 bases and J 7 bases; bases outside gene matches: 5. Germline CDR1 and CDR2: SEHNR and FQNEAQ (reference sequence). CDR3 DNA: TGTGCCAGCAGTCCTCGGACTAGCGGGAATGAGCAGTTCTTC. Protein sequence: CASSPRTSGNEQFF.

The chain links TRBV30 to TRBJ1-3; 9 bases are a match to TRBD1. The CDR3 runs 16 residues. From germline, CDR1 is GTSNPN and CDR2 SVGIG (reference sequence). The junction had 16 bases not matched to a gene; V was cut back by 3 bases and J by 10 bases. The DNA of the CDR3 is TGTGCCTGGAGCTTCCCAGGGGGGACAGGGTCTCCGACCATATATTTT. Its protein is CAWSFPGGTGSPTIYF.

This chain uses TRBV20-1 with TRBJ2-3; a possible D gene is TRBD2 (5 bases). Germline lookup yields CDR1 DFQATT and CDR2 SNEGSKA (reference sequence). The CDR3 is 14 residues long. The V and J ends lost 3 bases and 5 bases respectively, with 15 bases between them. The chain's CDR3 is CSASSSERKDTQYF. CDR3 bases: TGCAGTGCTAGTTCAAGCGAGCGGAAAGATACGCAGTATTTT.

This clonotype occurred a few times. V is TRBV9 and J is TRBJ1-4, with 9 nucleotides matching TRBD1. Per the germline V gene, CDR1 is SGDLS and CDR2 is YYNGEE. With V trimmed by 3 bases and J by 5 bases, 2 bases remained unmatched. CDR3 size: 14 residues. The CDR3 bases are TGTGCCAGCAGCGGCGGGACAGGGAATGAAAAACTGTTTTTT. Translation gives CASSGGTGNEKLFF.

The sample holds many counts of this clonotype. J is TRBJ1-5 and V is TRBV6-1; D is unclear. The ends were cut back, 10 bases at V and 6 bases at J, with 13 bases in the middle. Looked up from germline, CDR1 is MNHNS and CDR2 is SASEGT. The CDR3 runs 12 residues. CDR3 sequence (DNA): TGTGCCACCAACCGGGTCGTTCAGCCCCAGCATTTT. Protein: CATNRVVQPQHF.

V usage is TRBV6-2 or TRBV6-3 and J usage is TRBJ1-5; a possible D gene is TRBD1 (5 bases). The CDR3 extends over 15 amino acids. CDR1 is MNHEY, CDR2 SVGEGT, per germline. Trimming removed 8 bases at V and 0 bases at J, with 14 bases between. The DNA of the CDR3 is TGTGCCAGCCGTCTGGGACTGGGTAGCAATCAGCCCCAGCATTTT. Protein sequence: CASRLGLGSNQPQHF.

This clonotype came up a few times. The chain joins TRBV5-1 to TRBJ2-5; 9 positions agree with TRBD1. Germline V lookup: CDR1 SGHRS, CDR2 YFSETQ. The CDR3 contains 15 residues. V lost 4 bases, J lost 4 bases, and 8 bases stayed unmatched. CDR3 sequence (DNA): TGCGCCAGCAGCAGACCGGGACAGGGACGAGAGACCCAGTACTTC. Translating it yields CASSRPGQGRETQYF.

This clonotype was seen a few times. The CDR3 loop reads CASREPSGRRFYEQYF. In nucleotides, the CDR3 is TGTGCCAGCAGGGAACCAAGCGGGAGGCGTTTTTACGAGCAGTACTTC. The chain carries TRBV6-2 or TRBV6-3 and TRBJ2-7; 9 nucleotides align to TRBD2. The CDR3 runs to 16 residues. Germline lookup yields CDR1 MNHEY and CDR2 SVGEGT. The J segment lost 4 bases and the V segment lost 6 bases, leaving 13 bases of the junction unmatched.

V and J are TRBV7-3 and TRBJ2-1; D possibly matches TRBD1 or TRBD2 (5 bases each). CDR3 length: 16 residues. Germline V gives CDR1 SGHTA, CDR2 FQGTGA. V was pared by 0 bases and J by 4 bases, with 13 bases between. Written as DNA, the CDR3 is TGTGCCAGCAGCTTAACTGGAGGCGGACAATACAATGAGCAGTTCTTC. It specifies CASSLTGGGQYNEQFF.

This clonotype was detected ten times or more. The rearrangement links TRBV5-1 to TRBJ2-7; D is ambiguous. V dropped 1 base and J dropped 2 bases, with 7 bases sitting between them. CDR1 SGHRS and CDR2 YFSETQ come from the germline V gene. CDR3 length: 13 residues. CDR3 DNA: TGCGCCAGCAGCTTGTTGAATGCCTACGAGCAGTACTTC. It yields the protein CASSLLNAYEQYF.

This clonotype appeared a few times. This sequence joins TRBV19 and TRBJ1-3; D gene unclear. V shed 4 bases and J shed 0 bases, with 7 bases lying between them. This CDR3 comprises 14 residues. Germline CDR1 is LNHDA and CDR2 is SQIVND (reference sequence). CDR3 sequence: CASSRVNSGNTIYF. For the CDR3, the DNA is TGTGCCAGTAGTAGGGTGAACTCTGGAAACACCATATATTTT.

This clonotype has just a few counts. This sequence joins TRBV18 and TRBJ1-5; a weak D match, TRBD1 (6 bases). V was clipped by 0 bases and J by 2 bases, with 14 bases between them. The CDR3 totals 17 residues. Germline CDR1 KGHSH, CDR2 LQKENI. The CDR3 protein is CASSPPMGRGGNQPQHF. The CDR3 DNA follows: TGTGCCAGCTCACCACCAATGGGCAGGGGAGGCAATCAGCCCCAGCATTTT.

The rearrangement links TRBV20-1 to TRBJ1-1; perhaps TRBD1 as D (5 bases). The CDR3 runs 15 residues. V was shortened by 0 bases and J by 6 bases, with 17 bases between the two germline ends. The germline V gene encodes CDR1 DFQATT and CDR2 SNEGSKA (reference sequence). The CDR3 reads CSARESVLGVSEAFF. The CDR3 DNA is TGCAGTGCTAGAGAATCGGTTTTGGGGGTCTCTGAAGCTTTCTTT.